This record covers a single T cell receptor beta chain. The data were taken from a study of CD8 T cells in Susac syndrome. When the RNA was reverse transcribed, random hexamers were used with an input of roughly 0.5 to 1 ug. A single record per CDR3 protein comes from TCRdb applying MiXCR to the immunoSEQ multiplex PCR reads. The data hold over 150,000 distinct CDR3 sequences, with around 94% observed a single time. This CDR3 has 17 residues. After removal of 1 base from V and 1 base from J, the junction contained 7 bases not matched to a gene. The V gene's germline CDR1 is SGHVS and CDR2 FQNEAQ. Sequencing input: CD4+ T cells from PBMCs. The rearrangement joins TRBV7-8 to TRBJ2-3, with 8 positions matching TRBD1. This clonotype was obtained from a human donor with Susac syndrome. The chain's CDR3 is CASSLGQETGGTDTQYF. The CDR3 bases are TGTGCCAGCAGCTTAGGCCAGGAGACAGGGGGCACAGATACGCAGTATTTT.